The rows below give T cell receptor beta chains drawn from one sample of a study of shared T cell receptors in the human thymus. Libraries were prepared by immunoSEQ multiplex PCR; TCRdb keeps only in-frame clonotypes and omits some of them. The top ten clones hold about 0.013% of a sample with roughly 560,000 clones, 75% to 80% of them seen once. This same sample was also part of a study on human thymus T cells.

Specimen: thymocytes. These receptors originate from a boy in the first two years of life with a congenital heart defect. CDR3s include the opening cysteine and the closing phenylalanine or tryptophan. A D gene is named only where the DNA matches it firmly. A row's size may be missing; if present it is once, few, many or a size class.

>TRBD1|.|15|TRBJ2-7|TRBV9
CASSPGQSPLYEQYF
TGTGCCAGCAGCCCGGGACAGTCCCCTCTCTACGAGCAGTACTTC
>.|.|14|TRBJ2-1|TRBV18
CASSPGESYNEQFF
TGTGCCAGCTCACCAGGGGAGAGTTACAATGAGCAGTTCTTC
>TRBD2|.|17|TRBJ2-2|TRBV11-2
CASSRTTSGSNTGELFF
TGTGCCAGCAGCCGCACCACTAGCGGGAGTAACACCGGGGAGCTGTTTTTT
>TRBD2|.|21|TRBJ2-1|TRBV28
CASSLGGRPSRLAESINEQFF
TGTGCCAGCAGTTTAGGGGGGCGCCCTTCCCGACTAGCGGAGTCGATCAATGAGCAGTTCTTC
>TRBD2|.|15|TRBJ2-7|TRBV18
CASSPGGRGDYEQYF
TGTGCCAGCTCACCGGGCGGGAGAGGGGATTACGAGCAGTACTTC
>TRBD1|.|15|TRBJ2-5|TRBV7-2
CASSLAGTGSETQYF
TGTGCCAGCAGCTTAGCCGGGACAGGGTCCGAGACCCAGTACTTC
>.|.|16|TRBJ2-2|TRBV7-3
CASSLYVAESTGELFF
TGTGCCAGCAGCTTATATGTAGCGGAATCCACCGGGGAGCTGTTTTTT
>TRBD2|few|18|TRBJ2-5|TRBV30
CAWSGFGLADVGEETQYF
TGTGCCTGGAGTGGCTTCGGACTAGCCGACGTGGGTGAAGAGACCCAGTACTTC
>TRBD2|.|16|TRBJ2-1|TRBV5-1
CASSLVKREGQKEQFF
TGCGCCAGCAGCTTGGTGAAACGGGAGGGCCAAAAAGAGCAGTTCTTC
>TRBD2|.|15|TRBJ2-7|TRBV5-6
CASSWSGLGPYEQYF
TGTGCCAGCAGCTGGAGCGGACTAGGGCCCTACGAGCAGTACTTC
>TRBD2|.|15|TRBJ2-1|TRBV29-1
CSVDSTSGSHNEQFF
TGCAGCGTTGATTCGACTAGCGGGTCCCACAATGAGCAGTTCTTC
>TRBD2|.|15|TRBJ2-5|TRBV5-4
CASSLGLAAQETQYF
TGTGCCAGCAGCCTTGGACTAGCGGCACAAGAGACCCAGTACTTC
>.|.|15|TRBJ2-1|TRBV4-2
CASSSRCTTYDEQFF
TGTGCCAGCAGCTCACGATGCACTACCTACGATGAGCAGTTCTTC
>TRBD2|few|13|TRBJ2-7|TRBV19
CATAGVLNYEQYF
TGTGCCACCGCGGGAGTCCTAAACTACGAGCAGTACTTC
>.|.|14|TRBJ2-7|TRBV4-3
CASSQDLRPYEQYF
TGCGCCAGCAGCCAAGATTTGAGGCCCTACGAGCAGTACTTC
>.|.|13|TRBJ1-2|TRBV27
CASTKAGENGYPF
TGTGCCAGCACCAAAGCAGGGGAGAATGGCTACCCCTTC
>TRBD2|.|17|TRBJ2-7|TRBV7-9
CASSLGGASGTEYEQYF
TGTGCCAGCAGCTTGGGAGGGGCTAGCGGGACCGAGTACGAGCAGTACTTC